This T cell receptor (beta chain) was profiled in a study of blood T cell repertoires in COVID-19. Study-wide background: There were acute and convalescent COVID-19 samples, and they came from the United States, Italy and Spain.

Data came from immunoSEQ multiplex PCR; TCRdb stores just in-frame clones and leaves some out. The sample lists 150,000 to 200,000 clones, over 75% occurring once. The cohort comprised adults aged 18 to 89 years residing in under 25 US areas. The CDR3 runs to 17 residues. Trimming removed 0 bases from V and 1 base from J; junction bases left unmatched: 3. CDR1 is MRHNA and CDR2 is SNTAGT in the germline V gene. The sequence was obtained from a man aged 45 to 65 who had recovered from COVID-19. Sequencing was done on a sample of PBMCs or T cells enriched from blood (not recorded which). The rearrangement uses TRBV6-4 and TRBJ2-3, with TRBD2 matching 11 bases. CDR3 coding DNA: TGTGCCAGCAGTGACTCGGAGACTAGCGGGGGCACAGATACGCAGTATTTT. Translated, it gives CASSDSETSGGTDTQYF.